This T cell receptor beta chain derives from a study of OX40 agonist ivuxolimab in advanced cancers. Prior autoimmune disease or systemic immunosuppression barred patients. Researchers took blood at baseline, on cycle 4 day 1, and on cycle 7 day 1. The repertoire was sequenced with immunoSEQ multiplex PCR; TCRdb's copy has only in-frame clones and lacks some. This table has tens of thousands of clones, about four fifths appearing once. CDR3 length equals 14 residues. The V end was cut by 11 bases, the J end by 6 bases, with 23 bases between. Germline loops: CDR1 LNHDA, CDR2 SQIVND (reference sequence). Study-level findings and limits: In the 0.1-3.0 mg/kg groups, partial responders showed among the lowest expansion. Researchers report that CD8+ T cells had, on average, more expanded clones than CD4+.

On this clone: As yet, its antigen is unknown.

V and J are TRBV19 and TRBJ2-7; D may be TRBD1 or TRBD2 (7 bases each). Sequencing was performed on CD4+ or CD8+ T cells sorted from blood, taken in a trial of the OX40 agonist ivuxolimab. This receptor was identified in an adult with an advanced solid tumor such as melanoma, head and neck, liver or kidney cancer. For the CDR3, the DNA is TGTGCCGGCTCCGATCACAGGGGAGGGCCCGAGCAGTACTTC. Amino acid sequence: CAGSDHRGGPEQYF.